The present T cell receptor beta chain was sequenced within a study of cytomegalovirus exposure and HLA in healthy donors. This PCR relied on a set of 60 Vbeta primers and 13 Jbeta primers. The data were produced by immunoSEQ multiplex PCR, yet TCRdb's version contains in-frame clones alone and is incomplete. The sample lists approximately 170,000 clones; around three quarters were seen once. The sequenced sample was PBMCs. The receptor's source is a woman aged 30 to 39 in good health and CMV-seropositive.

CDR3 in amino acids: CASSFAGLEQYF. The CDR3, as DNA: TGTGCCAGCAGTTTTGCAGGTCTCGAGCAGTACTTC. The rearrangement links TRBV6-5 to TRBJ2-5; D is uncertain. Matching the DNA end better, TRBJ2-7 makes the J call doubtful. Germline-derived CDR1 and CDR2 are MNHEY and SVGAGI. The CDR3 spans 12 residues.